The text below deals with one T cell receptor (beta chain). This entry comes from a study of blood T cell repertoires in COVID-19. Study-wide background: From the United States, Italy and Spain came samples of acute and convalescent COVID-19.

Participant reports of clinical history set cohort assignment. All recovered Cohort 3 donors got two negative PCRs, got clearance, or saw symptom resolution. Data came from immunoSEQ multiplex PCR; TCRdb stores just in-frame clones and leaves some out. Of approximately 270,000 clones listed, around nine tenths were seen once; the top ten hold approximately 2%. The ends lost 6 bases at V and 3 bases at J; junction bases unmatched: 9. The CDR3 is made up of 15 amino acids. The germline CDR1 and CDR2 sequences are SGHAT and FQDESV (reference sequence). The sample taken for sequencing was PBMCs or T cells enriched from blood (not recorded which). This clonotype was obtained from a woman aged 55-70 years who had recovered from COVID-19. The rearrangement links TRBV11-1 to TRBJ1-1; 8 positions agree with TRBD1. The CDR3 spells CASRRATGADTEAFF. The CDR3 DNA reads TGTGCCAGCAGGCGCGCGACAGGGGCGGACACTGAAGCTTTCTTT.